The 21 T cell receptor beta chains reported below all come from one sample, sequenced in a study of cytomegalovirus exposure and HLA in healthy donors. PCR employed 60 Vbeta and 13 Jbeta primers. Sequenced by immunoSEQ multiplex PCR; TCRdb stores in-frame clones only, minus some. The table records some 180,000 clones, roughly 88% of them present only once. Sequencing was done on a sample of PBMCs. The receptors here all came from a girl aged 2-10 years in good health and CMV-seropositive.

The chain carries TRBV2 and TRBJ2-3; 7 positions match TRBD2. Germline trimming cut 7 bases from V and 1 base from J; bases unmatched to any gene: 8. The CDR3 contains 15 residues. CDR1 is SNHLY and CDR2 is FYNNEI in the germline V gene. The CDR3 reads CASTSGARGTDTQYF. CDR3 coding DNA: TGTGCCAGCACGAGCGGGGCTAGGGGCACAGATACGCAGTATTTT.

The chain couples TRBV7-2 to TRBJ2-2; 8 nucleotides line up with TRBD2. The ends lost 3 bases at V and 6 bases at J; junction bases unmatched: 9. CDR3 size: 16 residues. Per germline, CDR1 SGHTA and CDR2 FQGNSA. The CDR3 here is CASSFTGTRRPGELFF. The CDR3 DNA is TGTGCCAGCAGCTTTACCGGGACTAGGCGTCCCGGGGAGCTGTTTTTT.

The chain joins TRBV20-1 to TRBJ2-1; a possible D gene is TRBD2 (6 bases). Germline V lookup: CDR1 DFQATT, CDR2 SNEGSKA (reference sequence). The CDR3 spans 10 residues. V lost 7 bases and J lost 12, with 13 bases in between. The CDR3 is CSGAGIVQFF. DNA for the CDR3: TGCAGTGGGGCGGGAATTGTGCAGTTCTTC.

The chain employs TRBV28 and TRBJ2-1, with 7 positions matching TRBD2. Germline CDR1 and CDR2: MDHEN and SYDVKM. The CDR3 spans 12 residues. V lost 2 bases, J lost 15 bases, and 7 bases stayed unmatched. The CDR3 spells CASSLAAGEGFF. The CDR3 DNA sequence: TGTGCCAGCAGTTTAGCCGCGGGGGAGGGGTTCTTC.

The DNA of the CDR3 is TGTGCCAGCAGCCCCCGGGACAGGAACACTGAAGCTTTCTTT. Its translation: CASSPRDRNTEAFF. V and J are TRBV9 and TRBJ1-1; 7 bases align to TRBD1. The CDR3 is made up of 14 amino acids. Germline trimming cut 4 bases from V and 1 base from J; bases unmatched to any gene: 4. Germline V lookup: CDR1 SGDLS, CDR2 YYNGEE.

The chain uses TRBV7-2 and TRBJ2-7; tentatively, D is TRBD1 (6 bases). V lost 4 bases, J lost 3 bases, and 13 bases lay in between. The germline CDR1 and CDR2 sequences are SGHTA and FQGNSA. This CDR3 is 14 amino acids long. CDR3 loop: CASSWDTRNYEQYF. Here the CDR3 DNA reads TGTGCCAGCAGCTGGGACACCCGAAACTACGAGCAGTACTTC.

The V call is TRBV28, the J call TRBJ1-1, with no clear D. V lost 7 bases and J lost 1, with 19 bases in between. CDR3 length equals 16 residues. The germline CDR1 and CDR2 sequences are MDHEN and SYDVKM. The CDR3 DNA reads as TGTGCCAGCACCACCTCGTACCCCAGAGGGAACACTGAAGCTTTCTTT. The encoded protein is CASTTSYPRGNTEAFF.

This sequence joins TRBV7-6 and TRBJ1-3; maybe TRBD1 (6 bases). Between the trimmed V and J ends, which lost 2 bases and 4 bases, there was a span of 12 bases. Germline V gives CDR1 SGHVS, CDR2 FNYEAQ. The length of the CDR3 is 15 residues. The CDR3: CASSLPGAEGNTIYF. CDR3 in DNA: TGTGCCAGCAGCTTACCAGGGGCGGAAGGAAACACCATATATTTT.

This clone was recorded only once. This sequence joins TRBV4-1 and TRBJ2-5; maybe TRBD2 (6 bases). Germline CDR1 reads MGHRA; CDR2 reads YSYEKL. The CDR3 is 16 residues long. Trimming took 0 bases from V and 5 from J, leaving 16 bases between them. The CDR3 coding sequence is TGCGCCAGCAGCCAAGAAGTCGGAGCGGGTGGGGAGACCCAGTACTTC. Its translation is CASSQEVGAGGETQYF.

The chain recombines TRBV6-1 with TRBJ2-7; 10 nucleotides line up with TRBD2. V lost 6 bases to trimming and J lost 2 bases; unmatched junction nucleotides: 4. Germline V gene sequence: CDR1 MNHNS, CDR2 SASEGT. This CDR3 region has 14 residues. In DNA form, the CDR3 reads TGTGCCAGCAGGTCTAGCGGGAGAACCTACGAGCAGTACTTC. Its protein is CASRSSGRTYEQYF.

The chain carries TRBV2 and TRBJ1-5; tentatively, D is TRBD1 (6 bases). The germline V gene has CDR1 SNHLY and CDR2 FYNNEI. V was trimmed by 3 bases and J by 5 bases, leaving 8 bases between them. The CDR3 has 13 residues. CDR3 bases: TGTGCCAGCAGTGACAGGGGATATCAGCCCCAGCATTTT. Amino acids: CASSDRGYQPQHF.

The rearrangement joins TRBV5-4 to TRBJ2-1; 7 positions agree with TRBD1. The CDR3 is 16 amino acids. J gave up 0 bases and V 2 bases, and 5 bases lay outside the gene matches. Per germline, CDR1 SGHNT and CDR2 YYREEE (reference sequence). Written as DNA, the CDR3 is TGTGCCAGCAGCTTAGGACAGGAGAACTCCTACAATGAGCAGTTCTTC. It yields the protein CASSLGQENSYNEQFF.

The chain links TRBV5-6 to TRBJ1-3; D is ambiguous. CDR3 length: 14 residues. Trimming removed 2 bases at V and 4 bases at J, with 10 bases between. Germline loops: CDR1 SGHDT, CDR2 YYEEEE. The CDR3 is CASSLGGPGNTIYF. Written as DNA, the CDR3 is TGTGCCAGCAGCTTAGGTGGGCCCGGAAACACCATATATTTT.

The chain has TRBV6-4 and TRBJ2-1; 10 nucleotides match TRBD1. Germline V lookup: CDR1 MRHNA, CDR2 SNTAGT. This CDR3 is built from 16 residues. Trimming at V came to 2 bases and at J to 6 bases, leaving 7 bases not matched to a gene. The DNA for the CDR3 is TGTGCCAGCAGTGACCTTGGGGGGACAGGGGCCAATGAGCAGTTCTTC. It yields the protein CASSDLGGTGANEQFF.

CDR3 coding DNA: TGTGCCAGTACCGGGACAGGGAATTACGAGCAGTACTTC. This encodes CASTGTGNYEQYF. The V and J genes are TRBV19 and TRBJ2-7, with 9 bases matching TRBD1. This CDR3 is built from 13 residues. Germline trimming cut 7 bases from V and 4 bases from J; bases unmatched to any gene: 5. Germline-derived CDR1 and CDR2 are LNHDA and SQIVND (reference sequence).

This sequence joins TRBV5-6 and TRBJ2-1, with D perhaps matching TRBD2 (6 bases). This CDR3 has 16 residues. V lost 7 bases, J lost 3 bases, and 20 bases lay in between. Germline V gene lookup returns CDR1 SGHDT and CDR2 YYEEEE. For the CDR3, the DNA is TGTGCCAGCTGCTCAGCAAGGGACTGTATCTACAATGAGCAGTTCTTC. It codes for CASCSARDCIYNEQFF.

The chain has TRBV30 and TRBJ1-3; D call uncertain. The germline V and J ends were trimmed by 0 bases and 4 bases, with 7 bases remaining between them. The germline V gene has CDR1 GTSNPN and CDR2 SVGIG (reference sequence). This CDR3 has 13 residues. The CDR3 protein is CAWSVPPGNTIYF. CDR3 nucleotide sequence: TGTGCCTGGAGTGTTCCCCCGGGAAACACCATATATTTT.

This rearrangement joins TRBV19 to TRBJ1-4, with D maybe TRBD1 (5 bases). The CDR3 spans 15 residues. CDR1 LNHDA and CDR2 SQIVND come from the germline V gene (reference sequence). Trimming took off 5 bases at V and 7 bases at J, with 17 bases between the two ends. The CDR3 here is CASSLGTSGGEKLFF. CDR3 DNA sequence: TGTGCCAGTAGTCTTGGGACTTCGGGCGGTGAAAAACTGTTTTTT. The variable domain in full, completed from reference TRBV19 and TRBJ1-4, reads DGGITQSPKYLFRKEGQNVTLSCEQNLNHDAMYWYRQDPGQGLRLIYYSQIVNDFQKGDIAEGYSVSREKKESFPLTVTSAQKNPTAFYLCASSLGTSGGEKLFFGSGTQLSVL.

This clone has more than one count but fewer than ten. V usage is TRBV6-5 and J usage is TRBJ1-5; 10 nucleotides line up with TRBD1. The CDR3 length is 15 residues. The V segment lost 6 bases and the J segment 4 bases; nucleotides outside the gene matches: 6. Per the germline V gene, CDR1 is MNHEY and CDR2 is SVGAGI. The CDR3 here is CASSLSGQGNQPQHF. The CDR3 region has the DNA TGTGCCAGCAGCCTATCGGGACAGGGGAATCAGCCCCAGCATTTT.

CDR3 residues: CASSLLADGSYEQYF. The CDR3 coding sequence is TGCGCCAGCAGCCTTCTAGCAGACGGGTCCTACGAGCAGTACTTC. The chain employs TRBV4-1 and TRBJ2-5, with D perhaps matching TRBD2 (5 bases). The J call may be mistaken, given a closer DNA end match to TRBJ2-7. Per the germline V gene, CDR1 is MGHRA and CDR2 is YSYEKL. The CDR3 spans 15 residues.

In regard to this clone: In the same sample, other DNA sequences code for this CDR3. This rearrangement joins TRBV5-1 to TRBJ1-1, with D maybe TRBD1 (5 bases). Germline V gene lookup returns CDR1 SGHRS and CDR2 YFSETQ. Deletions cut 0 bases from V and 2 bases from J, with 8 bases between. This CDR3 spans 14 amino acids. The CDR3 region is CASSLGGGNTEAFF. CDR3 sequence (DNA): TGCGCCAGCAGCTTGGGGGGGGGTAACACTGAAGCTTTCTTT.